This T cell receptor (beta chain) derives from a study of blood T cell repertoires in COVID-19. Study as a whole: Some COVID-19 samples were acute and others convalescent; all came from the United States, Italy and Spain. From T cells, B-cell-depleted T cells, or PBMCs came the material, which was cDNA or gDNA.

Per the germline V gene, CDR1 is SGHTS and CDR2 is YDEGEE. Trimming took off 4 bases at V and 4 bases at J, with 9 bases between the two ends. This CDR3 comprises 13 residues. Original data processing: Cell counts per sample came from amplifying reference gene primers. Libraries were prepared by immunoSEQ multiplex PCR; TCRdb keeps only in-frame clonotypes and omits some of them. V and J calls and clone size are as listed in that table; D and trimming were resolved from the DNA. The sample has 84,000 or so clones, 70% to 85% seen once. Sequencing input: peripheral blood. V usage is TRBV5-8 and J usage is TRBJ2-1; the D is unclear. The source of this sequence is an older man with acute or convalescent COVID-19. Here the CDR3 reads CASSLQFYNEQFF. The CDR3 DNA follows: TGTGCCAGCAGCCTACAGTTTTACAATGAGCAGTTCTTC.